A single sample is the source of the 5 T cell receptor beta chains below, sequenced in a study of regulatory T cells in long-lasting Graves disease. This sample's time point: newly diagnosed GD, antithyroid drugs for less than 3 months. PBMCs provided the RNA from which the TCR library was made. Relying on iRepertoire HTBI primers and Arm-PCR of CDR3 regions, the team built TCR beta libraries. TCRdb analysed the multiplex PCR reads with MiXCR anew, one entry per CDR3 protein. This table has 400,000 to 550,000 distinct CDR3 sequences, more than 13% appearing once. The data were also submitted as part of a second study, on T cells in Graves' hyperthyroidism and ophthalmopathy.

Sequenced here: peripheral blood mononuclear cells (PBMCs), sampled at new diagnosis, from a patient treated with antithyroid drugs. The source is a woman in her twenties or thirties with Graves disease.

This clonotype was picked up a small number of times. V and J are TRBV7-8 and TRBJ1-5; 12 bases fit TRBD1. After removal of 7 bases from V and 0 bases from J, the junction contained 7 bases not matched to a gene. The CDR3 is made up of 17 amino acids. CDR1 is SGHVS, CDR2 FQNEAQ, per germline. CDR3 coding DNA: TGTGCCAGCAAGGGGACAGGGGGCTCGAATAGCAATCAGCCCCAGCATTTT. Protein product: CASKGTGGSNSNQPQHF.

This clonotype was found many times. The chain employs TRBV18 and TRBJ2-1; D ambiguous. Trimming took off 3 bases at V and 5 bases at J, with 8 bases between the two ends. Germline V gives CDR1 KGHSH, CDR2 LQKENI. The CDR3 has 13 amino acids. The CDR3 here is CASSPSTDNEQFF. The CDR3, as DNA: TGTGCCAGCTCACCGTCGACGGACAATGAGCAGTTCTTC.

This clonotype was picked up a small number of times. The genes are TRBV28 and TRBJ1-2, with D unclear. The CDR3 is 13 residues long. Germline V gene data show CDR1 as MDHEN and CDR2 as SYDVKM. Trimming stripped 10 bases from V and 2 bases from J, with 14 bases between. Here the CDR3 DNA reads TGTGCCATCCCTTCTGGAGTGAACTATGGCTACACCTTC. Translating it yields CAIPSGVNYGYTF.

This clonotype was counted ten times or more. The genes are TRBV6-2 or TRBV6-3 and TRBJ2-5; D is uncertain. The V gene's germline CDR1 is MNHEY and CDR2 SVGEGT. The CDR3 has 13 amino acids. V dropped 0 bases and J dropped 5 bases, with 7 bases sitting between them. In DNA, the CDR3 is TGTGCCAGCAGTTACTCGGTTCTCGAGACCCAGTACTTC. Translated, it gives CASSYSVLETQYF.

This clonotype appeared a few times. As DNA, the CDR3 is TGTGCCTGGAGTGGAGGTTTCACAGATACGCAGTATTTT. Translation gives CAWSGGFTDTQYF. The chain combines TRBV30 with TRBJ2-3, with D uncertain. From germline, CDR1 is GTSNPN and CDR2 SVGIG (reference sequence). The CDR3 runs 13 residues. V lost 1 base to trimming and J lost 2 bases, with 7 bases between them.